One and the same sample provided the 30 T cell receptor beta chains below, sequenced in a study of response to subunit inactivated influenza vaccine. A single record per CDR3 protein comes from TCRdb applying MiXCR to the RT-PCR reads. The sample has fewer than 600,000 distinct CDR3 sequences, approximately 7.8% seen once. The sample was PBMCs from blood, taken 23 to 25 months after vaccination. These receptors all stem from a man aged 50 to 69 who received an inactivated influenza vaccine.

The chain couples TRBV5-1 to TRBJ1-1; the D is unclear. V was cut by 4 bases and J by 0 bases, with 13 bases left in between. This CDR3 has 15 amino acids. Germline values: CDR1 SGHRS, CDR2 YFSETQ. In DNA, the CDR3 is TGCGCCAGCAGCCCGACGACGGACTTGAACACTGAAGCTTTCTTT. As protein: CASSPTTDLNTEAFF. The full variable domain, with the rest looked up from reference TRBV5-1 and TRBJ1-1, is KAGVTQTPRYLIKTRGQQVTLSCSPISGHRSVSWYQQTPGQGLQFLFEYFSETQRNKGNFPGRFSGRQFSNSRSEMNVSTLELGDSALYLCASSPTTDLNTEAFFGQGTRLTVV.

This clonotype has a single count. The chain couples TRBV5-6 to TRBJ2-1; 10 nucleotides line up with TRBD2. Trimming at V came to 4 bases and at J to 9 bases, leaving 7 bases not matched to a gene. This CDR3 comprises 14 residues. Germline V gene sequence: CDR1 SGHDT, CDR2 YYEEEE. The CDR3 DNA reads TGTGCCAGCAGCCCGGGACTAGCGCAGAGTGAGCAGTTCTTC. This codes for CASSPGLAQSEQFF.

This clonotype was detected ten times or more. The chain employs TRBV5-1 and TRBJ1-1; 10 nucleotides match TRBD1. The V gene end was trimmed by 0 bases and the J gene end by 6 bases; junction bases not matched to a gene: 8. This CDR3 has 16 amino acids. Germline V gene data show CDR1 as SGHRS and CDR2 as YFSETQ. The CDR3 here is CASSLAMGTGDAEAFF. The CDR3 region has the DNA TGCGCCAGCAGCTTGGCCATGGGGACAGGGGATGCTGAAGCTTTCTTT.

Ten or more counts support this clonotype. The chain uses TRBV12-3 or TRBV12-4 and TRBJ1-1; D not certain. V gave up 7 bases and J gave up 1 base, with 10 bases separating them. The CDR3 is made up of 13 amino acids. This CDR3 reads CASMWGANTEAFF. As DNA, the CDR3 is TGTGCCAGCATGTGGGGAGCGAACACTGAAGCTTTCTTT.

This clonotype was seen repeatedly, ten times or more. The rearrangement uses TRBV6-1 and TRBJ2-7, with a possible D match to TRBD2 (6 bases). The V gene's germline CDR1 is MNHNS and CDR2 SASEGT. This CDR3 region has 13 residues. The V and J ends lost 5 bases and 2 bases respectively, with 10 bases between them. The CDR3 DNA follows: TGTGCCAGCAGTAGACCGGGGGCCTACGAGCAGTACTTC. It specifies CASSRPGAYEQYF.

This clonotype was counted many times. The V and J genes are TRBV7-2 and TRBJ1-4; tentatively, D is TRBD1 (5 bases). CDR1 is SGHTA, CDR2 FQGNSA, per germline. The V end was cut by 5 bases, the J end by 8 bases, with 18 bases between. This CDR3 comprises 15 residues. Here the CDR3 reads CASSPTVGGREKLFF. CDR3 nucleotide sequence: TGTGCCAGCAGCCCCACGGTGGGGGGTCGAGAAAAACTGTTTTTT.

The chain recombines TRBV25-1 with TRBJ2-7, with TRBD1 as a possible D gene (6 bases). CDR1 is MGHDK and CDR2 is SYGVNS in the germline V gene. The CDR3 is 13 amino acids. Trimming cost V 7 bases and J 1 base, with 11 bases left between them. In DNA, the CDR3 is TGTGCCAGCACTGGGGGCCAATCCTACGAGCAGTACTTC. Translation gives CASTGGQSYEQYF.

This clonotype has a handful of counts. CDR3 nucleotide sequence: TGTGCCATAGGGACTAGCTCAGAAGAGACCCAGTACTTC. It yields the protein CAIGTSSEETQYF. The chain combines TRBV10-3 with TRBJ2-5; 9 bases agree with TRBD2. V lost 9 bases to trimming and J lost 3 bases; unmatched junction nucleotides: 5. The germline V gene has CDR1 ENHRY and CDR2 SYGVKD. CDR3 size: 13 residues.

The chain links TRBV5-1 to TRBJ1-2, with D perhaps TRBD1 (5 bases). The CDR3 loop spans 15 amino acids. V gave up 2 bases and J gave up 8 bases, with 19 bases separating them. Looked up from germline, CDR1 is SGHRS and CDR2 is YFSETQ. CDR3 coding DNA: TGCGCCAGCAGCTTAGAAGTGTCAGGGCTTTTAGGCTACACCTTC. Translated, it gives CASSLEVSGLLGYTF.

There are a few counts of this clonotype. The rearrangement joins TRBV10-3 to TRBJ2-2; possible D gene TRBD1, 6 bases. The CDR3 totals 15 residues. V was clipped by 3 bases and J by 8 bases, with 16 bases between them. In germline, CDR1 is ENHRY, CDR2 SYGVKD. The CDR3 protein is CAISDNRAELGELFF. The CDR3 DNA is TGTGCCATCAGTGATAACAGGGCGGAATTGGGGGAGCTGTTTTTT.

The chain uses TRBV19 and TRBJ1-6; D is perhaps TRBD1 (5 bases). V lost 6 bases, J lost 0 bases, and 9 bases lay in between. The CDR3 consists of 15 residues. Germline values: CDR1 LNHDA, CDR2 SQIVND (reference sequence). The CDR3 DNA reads TGTGCCAGTAGGGAGGGGAGCTCCTATAATTCACCCCTCCACTTT. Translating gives CASREGSSYNSPLHF.

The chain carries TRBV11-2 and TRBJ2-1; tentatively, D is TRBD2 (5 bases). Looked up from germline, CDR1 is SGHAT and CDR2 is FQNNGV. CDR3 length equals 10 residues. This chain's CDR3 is CASGLHEQFF. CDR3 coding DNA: TGTGCAAGCGGTCTCCATGAGCAGTTCTTC.

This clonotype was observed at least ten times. CDR3 coding DNA: TGCAGTGCTAGAGATGCACGGGTGGGAGCCTACGAGCAGTACTTC. Protein sequence: CSARDARVGAYEQYF. The rearrangement uses TRBV20-1 and TRBJ2-7; maybe TRBD2 (5 bases). Germline V CDR1 and CDR2: DFQATT, SNEGSKA (reference sequence). With 0 bases removed from V and 2 bases from J, the gap between germline ends came to 14 bases. The length of the CDR3 is 15 residues.

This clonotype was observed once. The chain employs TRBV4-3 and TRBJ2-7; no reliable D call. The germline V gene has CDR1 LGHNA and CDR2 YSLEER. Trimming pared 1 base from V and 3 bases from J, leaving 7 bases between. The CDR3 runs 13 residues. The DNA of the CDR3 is TGCGCCAGCAGCCAAGCAATGGTCTACGAGCAGTACTTC. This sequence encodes CASSQAMVYEQYF.

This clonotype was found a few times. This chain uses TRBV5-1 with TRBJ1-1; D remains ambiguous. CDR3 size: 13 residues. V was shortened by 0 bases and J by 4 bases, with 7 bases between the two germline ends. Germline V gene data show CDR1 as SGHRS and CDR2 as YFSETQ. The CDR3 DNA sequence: TGCGCCAGCAGCTTGGGAGAACGCACTGAAGCTTTCTTT. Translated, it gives CASSLGERTEAFF.

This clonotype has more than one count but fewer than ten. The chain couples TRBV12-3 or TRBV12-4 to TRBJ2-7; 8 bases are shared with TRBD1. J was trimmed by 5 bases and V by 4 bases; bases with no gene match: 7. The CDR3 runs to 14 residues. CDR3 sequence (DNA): TGTGCCAGCAGTTCCCAGGGGGCCTGGGACGAGCAGTACTTC. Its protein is CASSSQGAWDEQYF.

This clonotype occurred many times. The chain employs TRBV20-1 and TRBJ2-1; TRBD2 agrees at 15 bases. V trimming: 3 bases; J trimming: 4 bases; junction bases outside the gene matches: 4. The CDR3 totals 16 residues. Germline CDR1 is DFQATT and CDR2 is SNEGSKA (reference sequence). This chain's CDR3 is CSASGLAGGSYNEQFF. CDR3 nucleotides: TGCAGTGCTAGCGGACTAGCGGGAGGGAGTTACAATGAGCAGTTCTTC.

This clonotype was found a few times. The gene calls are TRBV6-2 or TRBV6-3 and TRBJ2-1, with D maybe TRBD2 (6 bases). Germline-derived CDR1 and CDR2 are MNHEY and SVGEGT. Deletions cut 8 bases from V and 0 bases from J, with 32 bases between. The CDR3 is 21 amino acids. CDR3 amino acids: CASLGLAGTRLDPSSYNEQFF. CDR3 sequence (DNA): TGTGCCAGCCTGGGATTGGCGGGGACCAGGCTCGATCCGAGCTCCTACAATGAGCAGTTCTTC.

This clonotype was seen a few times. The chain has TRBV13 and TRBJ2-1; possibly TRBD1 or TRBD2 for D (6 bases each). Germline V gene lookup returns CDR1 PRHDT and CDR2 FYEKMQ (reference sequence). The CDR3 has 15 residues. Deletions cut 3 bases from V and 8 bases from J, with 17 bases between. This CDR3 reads CASSFRTGAIDEQFF. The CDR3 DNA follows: TGTGCCAGCAGCTTTCGCACGGGGGCCATCGATGAGCAGTTCTTC.

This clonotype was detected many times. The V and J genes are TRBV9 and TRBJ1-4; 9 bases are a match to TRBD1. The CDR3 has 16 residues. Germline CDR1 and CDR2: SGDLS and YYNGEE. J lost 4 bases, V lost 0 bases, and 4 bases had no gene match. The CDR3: CASSVGGQGINEKLFF. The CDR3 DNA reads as TGTGCCAGCAGCGTAGGGGGACAGGGCATTAATGAAAAACTGTTTTTT. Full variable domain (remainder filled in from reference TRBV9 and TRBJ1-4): DSGVTQTPKHLITATGQRVTLRCSPRSGDLSVYWYQQSLDQGLQFLIQYYNGEERAKGNILERFSAQQFPDLHSELNLSSLELGDSALYFCASSVGGQGINEKLFFGSGTQLSVL.

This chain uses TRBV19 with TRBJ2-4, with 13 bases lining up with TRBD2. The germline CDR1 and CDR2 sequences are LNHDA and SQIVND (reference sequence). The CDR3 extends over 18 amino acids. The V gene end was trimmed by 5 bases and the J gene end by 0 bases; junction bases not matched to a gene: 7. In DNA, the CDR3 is TGTGCCAGTAGTTTCAGGACTAGCGGGGGCCTAGCCAAAAACATTCAGTACTTC. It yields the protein CASSFRTSGGLAKNIQYF.

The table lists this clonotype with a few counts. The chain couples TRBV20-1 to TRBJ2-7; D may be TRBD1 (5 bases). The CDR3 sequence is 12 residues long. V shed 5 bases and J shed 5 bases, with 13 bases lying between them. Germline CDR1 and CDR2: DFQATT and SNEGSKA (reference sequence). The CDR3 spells CSASAQGHEQYF. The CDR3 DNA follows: TGCAGTGCTTCAGCCCAGGGCCACGAGCAGTACTTC.

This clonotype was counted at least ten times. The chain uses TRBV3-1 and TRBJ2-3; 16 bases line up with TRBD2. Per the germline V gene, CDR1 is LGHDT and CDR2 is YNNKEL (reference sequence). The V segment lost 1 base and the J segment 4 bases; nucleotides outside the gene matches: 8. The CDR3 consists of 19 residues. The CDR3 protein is CASSQAPRGLAGGPDTQYF. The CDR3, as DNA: TGTGCCAGCAGCCAAGCCCCGCGGGGACTAGCGGGAGGGCCAGATACGCAGTATTTT.

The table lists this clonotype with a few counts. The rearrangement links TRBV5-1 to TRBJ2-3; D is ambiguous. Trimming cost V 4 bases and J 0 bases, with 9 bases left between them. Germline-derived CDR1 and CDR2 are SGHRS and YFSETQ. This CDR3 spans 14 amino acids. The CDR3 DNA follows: TGCGCCAGCAGCCAAACGCGTAGCACAGATACGCAGTATTTT. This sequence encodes CASSQTRSTDTQYF. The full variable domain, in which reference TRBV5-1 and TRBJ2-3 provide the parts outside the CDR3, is KAGVTQTPRYLIKTRGQQVTLSCSPISGHRSVSWYQQTPGQGLQFLFEYFSETQRNKGNFPGRFSGRQFSNSRSEMNVSTLELGDSALYLCASSQTRSTDTQYFGPGTRLTVL.

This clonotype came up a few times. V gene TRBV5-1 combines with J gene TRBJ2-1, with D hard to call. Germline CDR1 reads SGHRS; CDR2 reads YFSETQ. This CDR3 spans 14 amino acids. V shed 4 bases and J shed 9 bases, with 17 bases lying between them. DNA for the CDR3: TGCGCCAGCAGCCCTCCTTCCTCAAAGGGTGAGCAGTTCTTC. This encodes CASSPPSSKGEQFF.

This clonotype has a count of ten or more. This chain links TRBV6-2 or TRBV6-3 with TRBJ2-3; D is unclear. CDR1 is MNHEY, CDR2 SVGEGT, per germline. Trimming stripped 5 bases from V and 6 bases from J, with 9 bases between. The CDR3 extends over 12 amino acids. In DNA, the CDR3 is TGTGCCAGCAGTACCGGCGTTGATACGCAGTATTTT. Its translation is CASSTGVDTQYF.

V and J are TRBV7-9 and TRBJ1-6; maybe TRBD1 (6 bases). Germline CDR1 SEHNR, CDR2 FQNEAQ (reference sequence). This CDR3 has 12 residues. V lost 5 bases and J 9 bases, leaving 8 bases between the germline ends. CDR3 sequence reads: CASSRGPSPLHF. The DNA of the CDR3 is TGTGCCAGCAGCCGGGGGCCTTCACCCCTCCACTTT.

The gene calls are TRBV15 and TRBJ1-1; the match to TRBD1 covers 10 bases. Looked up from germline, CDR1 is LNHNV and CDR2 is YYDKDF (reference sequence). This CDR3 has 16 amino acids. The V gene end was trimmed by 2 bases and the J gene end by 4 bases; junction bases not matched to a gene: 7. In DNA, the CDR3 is TGTGCCACCAGCAGATTCGGGACAGGGGTGGTCACTGAAGCTTTCTTT. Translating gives CATSRFGTGVVTEAFF. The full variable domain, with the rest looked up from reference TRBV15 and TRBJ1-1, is DAMVIQNPRYQVTQFGKPVTLSCSQTLNHNVMYWYQQKSSQAPKLLFHYYDKDFNNEADTPDNFQSRRPNTSFCFLDIRSPGLGDTAMYLCATSRFGTGVVTEAFFGQGTRLTVV.

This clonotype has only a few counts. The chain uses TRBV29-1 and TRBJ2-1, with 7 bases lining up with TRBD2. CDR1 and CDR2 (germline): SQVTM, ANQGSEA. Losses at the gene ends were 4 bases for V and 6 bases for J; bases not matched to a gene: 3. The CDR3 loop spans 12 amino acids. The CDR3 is CSVGTSSNEQFF. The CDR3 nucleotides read TGCAGCGTTGGGACTAGTAGCAATGAGCAGTTCTTC.

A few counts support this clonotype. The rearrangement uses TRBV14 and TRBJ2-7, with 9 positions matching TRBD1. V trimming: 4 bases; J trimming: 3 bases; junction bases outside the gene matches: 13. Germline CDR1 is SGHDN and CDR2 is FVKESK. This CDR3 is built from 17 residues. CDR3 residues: CASSPTPSWDRDYEQYF. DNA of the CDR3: TGTGCCAGCAGCCCGACGCCTTCCTGGGACAGGGACTACGAGCAGTACTTC.